The clone carrying this TCR beta chain was observed a handful of times. CDR3 size: 14 residues. Deletions cut 8 bases from V and 0 bases from J, with 14 bases between. CDR1 SEHNR and CDR2 FQNEAQ come from the germline V gene (reference sequence). This record comes from a study of OX40 agonist ivuxolimab in advanced cancers. Assay used: immunoSEQ multiplex PCR; TCRdb lists only in-frame clones, some missing. In the table there are roughly 25,000 clones, about two thirds of which are singletons. This chain joins TRBV7-9 and TRBJ2-7; tentatively, D is TRBD2 (6 bases). The TCR was taken from an adult with an advanced solid tumor such as melanoma, head and neck, liver or kidney cancer. The sequenced sample was CD4+ or CD8+ T cells sorted from blood, obtained in a trial of the OX40 agonist ivuxolimab. CDR3 residues: CASGGSPLSYEQYF. The DNA of the CDR3 is TGTGCCAGCGGGGGGTCCCCACTCTCCTACGAGCAGTACTTC.